Reported below is one TCR beta chain. Its antigen is as yet unknown. One heparinised blood draw, averaging roughly 0.12 L, came from each donor. The data derive from a study of beta chain features in type 1 diabetes. Turning to the study itself: Similarity in age, gender and cell yields was seen between patients and healthy donors.

Regarding the study as a whole: Moderately but significantly shorter TCRB CDR3s were found in Type 1 diabetes patients in all four CD4+ subsets. PCR could preferentially amplify shorter templates, alike in patients and controls.

Every isolated RNA sample was fully reverse transcribed, so sequencing captured expressed TCRB transcripts. About 3.5 million reads per sample on average were obtained from naive, central memory and regulatory T cell samples. The protocol was immunoSEQ multiplex PCR, while the TCRdb copy is restricted to in-frame clones and leaves out a portion. The sample consists of 600,000 to 700,000 clones, 13% of them appearing once. With 2 bases clipped from V and 3 bases from J, the junction kept 5 bases outside the gene matches. From germline, CDR1 is MNHEY and CDR2 SVGAGI. CDR3 length: 16 residues. The V call is TRBV6-5, the J call TRBJ1-4; TRBD1 agrees at 8 bases. The specimen sequenced was naive CD4+ T cells from blood. This sequence originates from a man between 18 and 29 years old with type 1 diabetes. DNA for the CDR3: TGTGCCAGCAGTTACCCGAGGACAGGGTCTAATGAAAAACTGTTTTTT. Amino acids: CASSYPRTGSNEKLFF.